This TCR beta chain derives from a study of T cell responses to AZD1222 COVID-19 vaccine. Whole-study results and caveats: Baseline seropositivity occurred in only 5 or 6 AZD1222 recipients. Females made up more of the donors, who were largely white British, and clonal diversity may have come out too low. Targeting of unmutated variant regions was reportedly seen in nearly half of spike-specific TCRs.

As regards this clone: Its antigen remains unknown.

This CDR3 is 13 amino acids long. The ends were cut back, 2 bases at V and 3 bases at J, with 4 bases in the middle. Per the germline V gene, CDR1 is LGHDT and CDR2 is YNNKEL (reference sequence). Data came from immunoSEQ multiplex PCR; TCRdb stores just in-frame clones and leaves some out. The top ten clones hold about 4% of a sample with roughly 120,000 clones, 70% to 90% of them seen once. This chain connects TRBV3-1 (or the pseudogene TRBV3-2) to TRBJ2-2; D uncertain. The receptor was derived from an adult in good health. Specimen: peripheral blood, collected on day 0 of MenACWY control vaccination. This CDR3 is CASSQRDTGELFF. CDR3 nucleotides: TGTGCCAGCAGCCAAAGGGACACCGGGGAGCTGTTTTTT.